The sequence of this TCR beta chain was determined in a study of blood T cell repertoires in COVID-19 (dated by TCRdb to about 2020). About the study as a whole: Samples from collaborators originated in the United States, Italy and Spain and spanned both the acute and convalescent phases of COVID-19. The material from the prospective study consisted of cDNA or gDNA derived from T cells, B-cell-depleted T cells, or PBMCs. Subjects who had been exposed to COVID-19, were actively infected with it, or had recovered from it provided the deeply sampled blood TCRbeta repertoires that made up the dataset. A freely available public database, intended as a resource for researchers studying the immune response to SARS-CoV-2, is where the repertoires were released. The samples were drawn from two sources: the first 160 participants of the ongoing ImmuneRACE study, and 1,254 subjects contributed by 6 global collaborators. The sample metadata nearly always contained a de-identified subject ID, COVID-19 status, age in years and sex. Where available, HLA class I and class II types were taken from metadata supplied by the sample provider and were not determined by assay-based typing.

The immunoSEQ Assay, a bias-controlled multiplex PCR, was used to amplify TCRbeta CDR3 regions from genomic DNA. From the authors' description of their analysis: Within the assay, amplification of reference gene primers was used to estimate how many nucleated cells each sample contained. Sequence reads were collapsed and filtered to measure the absolute abundance of every unique TCRbeta CDR3 rearrangement. Productive Simpson clonality was computed per sample as the square root of Simpson's diversity index over productive rearrangements. In its TCRdb copy, this immuneACCESS table keeps in-frame sequences only and misses some clones. Where compared with another copy, unresolved V genes explain less than half of these, and the others have no known cause. For V, J and clone size, that table is used; D and trimming come from the DNA. A total of roughly 230,000 clones appear in this sample, approximately 83% of them only once. In total, the top ten clones hold approximately 7.4% of the sample.

The collaborating institutions used their own protocols to collect whole blood in K2EDTA tubes. For TCRbeta analysis, collaborators shipped samples as frozen whole blood, isolated PBMCs, or DNA extracted from either of those sample types. Points the paper makes about the study in general: The amount of clinical and demographic metadata varied by source and participant and was provided uncurated.

Comments on this clone: It has no known antigen specificity. Base qualities are not provided; no much larger clone lies one nucleotide away.

Compared with germline, V lacks 5 bases and J lacks 6 bases; bases without a gene match: 7. In the germline V gene, CDR1 corresponds to SGHVS and CDR2 to FQNEAQ. There are 14 amino acids in the CDR3, from cysteine to phenylalanine inclusive. Kept here is only the CDR3 DNA, which spans 42 bases and is read in frame from base 1. The clonotype was recovered from a woman in her forties or fifties with acute or convalescent COVID-19. Sample: peripheral blood. This chain is built from TRBV7-8 and TRBJ2-7, and 10 junctional nucleotides match TRBD2. The nucleotide sequence is given as TGTGCCAGCAGCCCGCGACTAGCGGGTCGCGAGCAGTACTTC. It translates to CASSPRLAGREQYF.